This T cell receptor beta chain was sequenced for a study of monozygotic twins with inflammatory bowel disease. TCRdb re-called the 5' RACE reads and shows each CDR3 protein once, DNA omitted. Listed are approximately 100,000 distinct CDR3 sequences; 1.9% falls within the top ten. The length of the CDR3 is 13 residues. CDR1 and CDR2 from the germline V gene are WSHSY and SAAADI. What was sequenced was blood. This sequence originates from a human donor with ulcerative colitis or Crohn's disease, or a healthy co-twin of an affected twin (not recorded which). The chain uses TRBV10-2 and TRBJ2-1. CDR3 sequence reads: CASSRGSYNEQFF.